This entry lists 2 T cell receptor beta chains sequenced from one sample in a study of blood T cell repertoires in COVID-19. TCRdb keeps only in-frame clones here, not all; method: immunoSEQ multiplex PCR. This sample carries about 190,000 clones, more than 85% of them seen once, and the ten largest clones take under 2.5%. The sequenced material came from peripheral blood. The source of these receptors is a man in his 70s with active or convalescent COVID-19.

V usage is TRBV5-6 and J usage is TRBJ2-2; 11 bases map to TRBD1. Germline trimming cut 2 bases from V and 5 bases from J; bases unmatched to any gene: 5. In germline, CDR1 is SGHDT, CDR2 YYEEEE. This CDR3 has 16 residues. CDR3 sequence: CASSLAGTGGTGELFF. CDR3 DNA sequence: TGTGCCAGCAGCTTAGCCGGGACAGGGGGGACCGGGGAGCTGTTTTTT.

This rearrangement joins TRBV7-2 to TRBJ2-1, with 8 bases fitting TRBD1. CDR1 is SGHTA and CDR2 is FQGNSA in the germline V gene. V lost 1 base to trimming and J lost 6 bases; unmatched junction nucleotides: 5. This CDR3 has 15 residues. CDR3 bases: TGTGCCAGCAGCTTAGTGGGGACAGGAGGCAATGAGCAGTTCTTC. Translating gives CASSLVGTGGNEQFF.